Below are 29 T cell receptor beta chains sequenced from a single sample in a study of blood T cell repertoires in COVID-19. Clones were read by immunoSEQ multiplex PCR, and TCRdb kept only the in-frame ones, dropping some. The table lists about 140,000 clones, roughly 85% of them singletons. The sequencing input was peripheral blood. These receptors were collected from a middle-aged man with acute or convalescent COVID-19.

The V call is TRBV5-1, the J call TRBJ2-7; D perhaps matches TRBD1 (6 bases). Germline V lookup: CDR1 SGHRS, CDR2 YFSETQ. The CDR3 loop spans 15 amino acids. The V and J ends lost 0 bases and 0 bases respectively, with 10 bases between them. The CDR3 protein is CASSLVGQTSYEQYF. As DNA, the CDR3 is TGCGCCAGCAGCTTGGTTGGACAGACCTCCTACGAGCAGTACTTC.

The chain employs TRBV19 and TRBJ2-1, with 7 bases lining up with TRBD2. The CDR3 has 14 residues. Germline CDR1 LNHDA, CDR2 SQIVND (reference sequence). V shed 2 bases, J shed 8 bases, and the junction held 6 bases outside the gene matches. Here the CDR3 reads CASSIIAGRDEQFF. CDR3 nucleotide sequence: TGTGCCAGTAGTATAATTGCGGGGAGGGATGAGCAGTTCTTC. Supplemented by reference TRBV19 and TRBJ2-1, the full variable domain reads DGGITQSPKYLFRKEGQNVTLSCEQNLNHDAMYWYRQDPGQGLRLIYYSQIVNDFQKGDIAEGYSVSREKKESFPLTVTSAQKNPTAFYLCASSIIAGRDEQFFGPGTRLTVL.

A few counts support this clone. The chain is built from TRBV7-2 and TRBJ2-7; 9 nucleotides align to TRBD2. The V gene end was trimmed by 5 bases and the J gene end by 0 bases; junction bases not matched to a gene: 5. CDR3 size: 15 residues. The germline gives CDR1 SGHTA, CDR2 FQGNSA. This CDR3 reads CASSETSGDSYEQYF. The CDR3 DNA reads TGTGCCAGCAGCGAGACTAGCGGAGACTCCTACGAGCAGTACTTC.

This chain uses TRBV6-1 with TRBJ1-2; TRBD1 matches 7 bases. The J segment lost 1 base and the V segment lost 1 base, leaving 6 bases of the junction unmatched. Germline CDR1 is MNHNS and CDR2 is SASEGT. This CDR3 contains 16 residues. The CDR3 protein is CASSEDWRDSNYGYTF. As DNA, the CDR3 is TGTGCCAGCAGTGAAGACTGGAGGGACAGTAACTATGGCTACACCTTC.

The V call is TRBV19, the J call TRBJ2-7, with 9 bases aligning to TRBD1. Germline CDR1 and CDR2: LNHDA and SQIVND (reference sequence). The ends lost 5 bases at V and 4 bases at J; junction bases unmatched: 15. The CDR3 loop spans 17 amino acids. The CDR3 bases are TGTGCCAGTAGTGCCGGGACAGGGAACGGTGGCAGATACGAGCAGTACTTC. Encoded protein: CASSAGTGNGGRYEQYF.

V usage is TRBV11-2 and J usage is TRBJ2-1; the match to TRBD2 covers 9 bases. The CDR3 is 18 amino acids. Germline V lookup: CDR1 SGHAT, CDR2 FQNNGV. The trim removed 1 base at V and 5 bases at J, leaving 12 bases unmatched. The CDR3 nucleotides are TGTGCCAGCAGCTTAGTACCGTCTCTAGCGGGACTGAACAATGAGCAGTTCTTC. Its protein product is CASSLVPSLAGLNNEQFF. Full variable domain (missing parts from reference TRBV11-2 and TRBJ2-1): EAGVAQSPRYKIIEKRQSVAFWCNPISGHATLYWYQQILGQGPKLLIQFQNNGVVDDSQLPKDRFSAERLKGVDSTLKIQPAKLEDSAVYLCASSLVPSLAGLNNEQFFGPGTRLTVL.

CDR3 sequence: CASSVEGGHSPLHF. The CDR3 DNA follows: TGTGCCAGCAGCGTTGAAGGGGGCCATTCACCCCTCCACTTT. The chain carries TRBV9 and TRBJ1-6; TRBD1 aligns across 7 bases. The CDR3 runs to 14 residues. The germline gives CDR1 SGDLS, CDR2 YYNGEE. V lost 2 bases and J lost 8; bases outside the gene matches: 4.

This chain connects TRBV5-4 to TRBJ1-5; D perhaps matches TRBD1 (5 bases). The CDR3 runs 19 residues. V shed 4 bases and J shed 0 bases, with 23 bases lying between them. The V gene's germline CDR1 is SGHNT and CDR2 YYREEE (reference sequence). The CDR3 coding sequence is TGTGCCAGCAGCCACCGGGCTTCCAAGGGGTTATATAGCAATCAGCCCCAGCATTTT. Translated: CASSHRASKGLYSNQPQHF. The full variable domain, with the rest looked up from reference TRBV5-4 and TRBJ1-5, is ETGVTQSPTHLIKTRGQQVTLRCSSQSGHNTVSWYQQALGQGPQFIFQYYREEENGRGNFPPRFSGLQFPNYSSELNVNALELDDSALYLCASSHRASKGLYSNQPQHFGDGTRLSIL.

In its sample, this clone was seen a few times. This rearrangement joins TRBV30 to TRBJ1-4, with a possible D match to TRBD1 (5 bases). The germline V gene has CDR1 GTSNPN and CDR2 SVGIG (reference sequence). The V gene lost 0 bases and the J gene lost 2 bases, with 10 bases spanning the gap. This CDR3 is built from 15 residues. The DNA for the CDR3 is TGTGCCTGGAGTGTTGGGTCAGGGACTAATGAAAAACTGTTTTTT. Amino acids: CAWSVGSGTNEKLFF.

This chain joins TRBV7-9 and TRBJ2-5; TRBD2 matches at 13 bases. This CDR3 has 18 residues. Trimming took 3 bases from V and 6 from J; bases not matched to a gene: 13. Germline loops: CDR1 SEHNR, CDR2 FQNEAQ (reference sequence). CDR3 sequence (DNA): TGTGCCAGCAGCTTGGGGTCAGCGGGACTAGCGGGGCGGCAGACCCAGTACTTC. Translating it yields CASSLGSAGLAGRQTQYF.

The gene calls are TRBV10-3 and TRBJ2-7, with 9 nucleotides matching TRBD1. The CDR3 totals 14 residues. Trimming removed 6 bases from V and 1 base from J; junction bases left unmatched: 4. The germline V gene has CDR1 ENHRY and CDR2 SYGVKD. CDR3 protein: CAIRLTGGSYEQYF. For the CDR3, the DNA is TGTGCCATCAGACTGACAGGGGGTTCCTACGAGCAGTACTTC.

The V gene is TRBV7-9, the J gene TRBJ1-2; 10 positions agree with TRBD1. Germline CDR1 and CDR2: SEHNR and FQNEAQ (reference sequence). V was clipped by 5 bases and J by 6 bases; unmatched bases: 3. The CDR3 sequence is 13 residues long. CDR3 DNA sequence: TGTGCCAGCAGCCGGACAGGGGGTAATGGCTACACCTTC. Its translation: CASSRTGGNGYTF. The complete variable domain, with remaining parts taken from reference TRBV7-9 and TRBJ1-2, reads DTGVSQNPRHKITKRGQNVTFRCDPISEHNRLYWYRQTLGQGPEFLTYFQNEAQLEKSRLLSDRFSAERPKGSFSTLEIQRTEQGDSAMYLCASSRTGGNGYTFGSGTRLTVV.

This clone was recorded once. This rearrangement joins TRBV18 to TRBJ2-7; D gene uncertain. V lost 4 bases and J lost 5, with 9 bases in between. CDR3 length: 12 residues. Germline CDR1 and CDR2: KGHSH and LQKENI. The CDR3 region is CASSRGFHEQYF. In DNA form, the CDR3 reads TGTGCCAGCTCACGAGGTTTCCACGAGCAGTACTTC.

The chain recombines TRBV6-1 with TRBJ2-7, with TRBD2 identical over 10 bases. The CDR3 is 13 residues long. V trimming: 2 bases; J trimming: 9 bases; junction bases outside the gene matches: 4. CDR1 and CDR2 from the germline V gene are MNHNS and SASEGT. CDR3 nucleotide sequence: TGTGCCAGCAGTGAACTAGCGGGAGCGCCGCAGTACTTC. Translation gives CASSELAGAPQYF.

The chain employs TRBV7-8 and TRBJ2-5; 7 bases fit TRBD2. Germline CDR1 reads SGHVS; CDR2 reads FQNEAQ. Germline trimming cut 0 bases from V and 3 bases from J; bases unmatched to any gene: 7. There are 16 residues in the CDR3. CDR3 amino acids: CASSLAGVGGKETQYF. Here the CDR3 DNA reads TGTGCCAGCAGCTTAGCCGGGGTCGGGGGGAAAGAGACCCAGTACTTC.

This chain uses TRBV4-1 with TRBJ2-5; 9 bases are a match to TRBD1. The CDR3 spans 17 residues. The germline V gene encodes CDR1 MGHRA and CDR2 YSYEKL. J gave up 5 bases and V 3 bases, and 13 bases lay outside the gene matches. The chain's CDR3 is CASSQAPTGGAEETQYF. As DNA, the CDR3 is TGCGCCAGCAGCCAGGCGCCTACAGGGGGCGCAGAGGAGACCCAGTACTTC.

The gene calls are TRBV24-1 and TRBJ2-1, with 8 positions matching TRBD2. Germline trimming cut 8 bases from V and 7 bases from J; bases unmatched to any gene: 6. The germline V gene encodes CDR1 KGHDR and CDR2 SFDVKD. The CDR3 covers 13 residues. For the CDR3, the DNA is TGTGCCACCAAGTCGGGAGGGCCAAATGAGCAGTTCTTC. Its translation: CATKSGGPNEQFF.

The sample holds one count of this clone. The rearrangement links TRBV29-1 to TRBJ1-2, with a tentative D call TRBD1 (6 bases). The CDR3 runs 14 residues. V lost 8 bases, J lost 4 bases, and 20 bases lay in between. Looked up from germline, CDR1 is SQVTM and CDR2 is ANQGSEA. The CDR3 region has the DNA TGCAGCCCAGCCTCAAGGGGGGGCAGCTATGGCTACACCTTC. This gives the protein CSPASRGGSYGYTF.

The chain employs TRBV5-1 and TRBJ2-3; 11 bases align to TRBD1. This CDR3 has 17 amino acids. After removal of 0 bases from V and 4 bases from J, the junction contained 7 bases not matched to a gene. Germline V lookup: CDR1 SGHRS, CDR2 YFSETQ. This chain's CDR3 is CASSLAGGQGAADTQYF. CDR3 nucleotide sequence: TGCGCCAGCAGCTTGGCCGGCGGACAGGGGGCCGCAGATACGCAGTATTTT.

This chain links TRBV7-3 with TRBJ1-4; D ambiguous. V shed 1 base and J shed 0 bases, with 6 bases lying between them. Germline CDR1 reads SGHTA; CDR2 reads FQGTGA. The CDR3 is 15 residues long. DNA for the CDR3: TGTGCCAGCAGCTTAATGGCTGCAACTAATGAAAAACTGTTTTTT. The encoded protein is CASSLMAATNEKLFF.

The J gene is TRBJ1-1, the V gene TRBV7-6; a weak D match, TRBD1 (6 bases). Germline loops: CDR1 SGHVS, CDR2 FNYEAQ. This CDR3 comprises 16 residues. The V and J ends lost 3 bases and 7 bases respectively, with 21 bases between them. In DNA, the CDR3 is TGTGCCAGCAGCTTTGGACAGTCGGGAGGGGATGATGAAGCTTTCTTT. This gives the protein CASSFGQSGGDDEAFF. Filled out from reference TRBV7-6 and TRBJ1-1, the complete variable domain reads GAGVSQSPRYKVTKRGQDVALRCDPISGHVSLYWYRQALGQGPEFLTYFNYEAQQDKSGLPNDRFSAERPEGSISTLTIQRTEQRDSAMYRCASSFGQSGGDDEAFFGQGTRLTVV.

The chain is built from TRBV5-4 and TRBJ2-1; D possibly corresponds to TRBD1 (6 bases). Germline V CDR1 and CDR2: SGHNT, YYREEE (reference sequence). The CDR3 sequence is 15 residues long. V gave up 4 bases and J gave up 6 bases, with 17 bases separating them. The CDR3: CASSGWGTRGNEQFF. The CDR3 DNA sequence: TGTGCCAGCAGCGGGTGGGGGACAAGAGGCAATGAGCAGTTCTTC.

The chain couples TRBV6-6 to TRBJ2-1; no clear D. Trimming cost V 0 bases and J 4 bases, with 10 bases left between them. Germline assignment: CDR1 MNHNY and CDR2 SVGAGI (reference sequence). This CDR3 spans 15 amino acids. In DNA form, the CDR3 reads TGTGCCAGCAGTTACTCCCGGGTCCCATACAATGAGCAGTTCTTC. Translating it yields CASSYSRVPYNEQFF.

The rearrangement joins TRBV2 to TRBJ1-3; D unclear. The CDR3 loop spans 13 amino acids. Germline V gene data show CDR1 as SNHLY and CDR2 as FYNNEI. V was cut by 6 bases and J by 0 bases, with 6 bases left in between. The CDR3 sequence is CASSGDSGNTIYF. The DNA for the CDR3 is TGTGCCAGCAGCGGAGACTCTGGAAACACCATATATTTT.

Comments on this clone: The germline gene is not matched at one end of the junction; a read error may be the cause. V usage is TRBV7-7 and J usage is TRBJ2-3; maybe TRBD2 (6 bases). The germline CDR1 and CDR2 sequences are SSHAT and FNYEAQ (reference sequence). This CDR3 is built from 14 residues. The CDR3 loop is CASSKLEGADTQYF. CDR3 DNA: TGTGCTAGCAGCAAGCTGGAGGGCGCAGATACGCAGTATTTT.

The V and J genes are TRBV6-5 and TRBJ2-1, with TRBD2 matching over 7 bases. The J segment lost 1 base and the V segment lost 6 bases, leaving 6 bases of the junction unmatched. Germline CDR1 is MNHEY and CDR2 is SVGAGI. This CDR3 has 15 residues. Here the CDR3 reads CASRTGGGSYNEQFF. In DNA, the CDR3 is TGTGCCAGCAGAACGGGCGGGGGATCCTACAATGAGCAGTTCTTC.

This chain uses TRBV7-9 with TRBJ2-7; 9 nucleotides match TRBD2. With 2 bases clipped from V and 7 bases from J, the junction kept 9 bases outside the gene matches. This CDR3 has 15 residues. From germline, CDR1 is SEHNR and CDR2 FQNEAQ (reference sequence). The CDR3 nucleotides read TGTGCCAGCAGCTTATTGCGGGAGGGCCGAGGGGAGCAGTACTTC. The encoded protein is CASSLLREGRGEQYF.

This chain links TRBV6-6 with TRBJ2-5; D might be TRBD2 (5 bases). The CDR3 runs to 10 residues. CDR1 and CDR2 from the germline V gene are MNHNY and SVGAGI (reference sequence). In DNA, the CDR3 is TGTACGTCGGGGTGGGAGACCCAGTACTTC. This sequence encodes CTSGWETQYF.

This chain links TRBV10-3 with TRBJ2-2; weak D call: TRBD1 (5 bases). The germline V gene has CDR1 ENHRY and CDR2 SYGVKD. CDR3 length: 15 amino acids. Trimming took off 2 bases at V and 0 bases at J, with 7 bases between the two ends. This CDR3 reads CAISERGSNTGELFF. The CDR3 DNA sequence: TGTGCCATCAGTGAGAGGGGATCGAACACCGGGGAGCTGTTTTTT.